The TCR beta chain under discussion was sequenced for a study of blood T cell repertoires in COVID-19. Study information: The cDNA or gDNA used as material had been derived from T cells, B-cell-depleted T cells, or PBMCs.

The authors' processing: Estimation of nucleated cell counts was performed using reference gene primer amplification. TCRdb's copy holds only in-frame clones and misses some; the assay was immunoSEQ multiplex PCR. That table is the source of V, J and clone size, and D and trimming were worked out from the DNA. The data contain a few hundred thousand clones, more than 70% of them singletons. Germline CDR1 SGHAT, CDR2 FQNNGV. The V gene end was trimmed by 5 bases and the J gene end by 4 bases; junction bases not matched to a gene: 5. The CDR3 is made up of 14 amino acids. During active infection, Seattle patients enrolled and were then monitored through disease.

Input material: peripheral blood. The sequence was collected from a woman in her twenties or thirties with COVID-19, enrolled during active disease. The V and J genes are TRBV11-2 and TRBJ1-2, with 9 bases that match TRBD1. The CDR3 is CASSPGQGIYGYTF. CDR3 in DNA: TGTGCCAGCAGCCCCGGACAGGGGATCTATGGCTACACCTTC.